This TCR beta chain was profiled in a study of early T cells in non-severe SARS-CoV-2 infection. The CDR3 is 13 amino acids. Trimming took off 5 bases at V and 7 bases at J, with 14 bases between the two ends. Germline values: CDR1 SGHVS, CDR2 FQNEAQ. TCRdb re-called the 5' RACE reads with MiXCR, one entry per CDR3 protein. The sample carries around 58,000 distinct CDR3 sequences, around 8% recorded once. This clonotype was observed at least ten times. Here the sequenced sample was whole blood, taken at baseline. The clonotype was recovered from an adult who was a healthcare worker with PCR-confirmed SARS-CoV-2 infection or an uninfected control (not recorded which). The V gene is TRBV7-8, the J gene TRBJ1-1, with D maybe TRBD1 (5 bases). The CDR3 nucleotides read TGTGCCAGCAGCCCCTCTTATGGGGGTGAAGCTTTCTTT. Amino acids: CASSPSYGGEAFF.